This record looks at one TCR beta chain sequence and its context. TCRdb's copy holds only in-frame clones and misses some; the assay was immunoSEQ multiplex PCR. This sample has almost 250,000 clones, with 70% found just once. This entry comes from a study of cytotoxic CD8 clonotypes in ibrutinib-treated CLL. Across the whole study: After treatment lasting a median roughly eleven months, range 6 to 36, response samples were collected.

CDR1 is KGHSH, CDR2 LQKENI, per germline. The CDR3 sequence is 16 residues long. Unmatched junction bases numbered 10, after V lost 5 bases and J lost 8 bases. This receptor was taken from a human donor with chronic lymphocytic leukemia. Sequenced here: PBMCs, sampled after 24 months of ibrutinib treatment. V is TRBV18 and J is TRBJ1-4; 11 bases map to TRBD1. CDR3: CASSAAGQGGDEKLFF. For the CDR3, the DNA is TGTGCCAGCTCAGCCGCGGGACAGGGGGGAGACGAAAAACTGTTTTTT.